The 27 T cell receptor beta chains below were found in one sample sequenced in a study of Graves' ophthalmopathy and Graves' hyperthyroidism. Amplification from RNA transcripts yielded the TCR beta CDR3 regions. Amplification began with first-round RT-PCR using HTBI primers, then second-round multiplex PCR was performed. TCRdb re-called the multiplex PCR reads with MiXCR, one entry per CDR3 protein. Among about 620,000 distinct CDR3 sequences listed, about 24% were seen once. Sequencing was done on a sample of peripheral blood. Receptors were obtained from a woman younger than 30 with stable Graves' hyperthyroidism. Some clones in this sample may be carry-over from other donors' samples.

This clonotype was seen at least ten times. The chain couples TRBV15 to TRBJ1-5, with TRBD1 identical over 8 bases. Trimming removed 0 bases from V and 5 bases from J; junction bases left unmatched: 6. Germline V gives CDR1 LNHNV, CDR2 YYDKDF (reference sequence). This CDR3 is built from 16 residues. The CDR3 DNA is TGTGCCACCAGCAGAGATAGACAGGGGTCTCATCAGCCCCAGCATTTT. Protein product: CATSRDRQGSHQPQHF.

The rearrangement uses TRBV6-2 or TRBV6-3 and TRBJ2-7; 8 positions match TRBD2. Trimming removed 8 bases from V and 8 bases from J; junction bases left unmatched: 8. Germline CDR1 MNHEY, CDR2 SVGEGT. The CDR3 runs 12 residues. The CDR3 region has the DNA TGTGCCAGCTCTCCCCAGCGGGAGCAGCAGTACTTC. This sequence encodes CASSPQREQQYF.

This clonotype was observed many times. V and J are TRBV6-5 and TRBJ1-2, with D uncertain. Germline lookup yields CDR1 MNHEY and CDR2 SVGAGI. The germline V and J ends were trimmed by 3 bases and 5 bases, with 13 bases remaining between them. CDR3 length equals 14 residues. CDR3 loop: CASSYQRASYGYTF. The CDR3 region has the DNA TGTGCCAGCAGTTATCAACGAGCGTCGTATGGCTACACCTTC.

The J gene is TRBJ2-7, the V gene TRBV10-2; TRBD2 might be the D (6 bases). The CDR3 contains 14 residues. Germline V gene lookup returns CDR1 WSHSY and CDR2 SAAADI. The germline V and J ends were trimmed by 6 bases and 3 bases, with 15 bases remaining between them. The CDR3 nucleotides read TGCGCCAGCAGAAGGGACTTCACGAGCTACGAGCAGTACTTC. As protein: CASRRDFTSYEQYF.

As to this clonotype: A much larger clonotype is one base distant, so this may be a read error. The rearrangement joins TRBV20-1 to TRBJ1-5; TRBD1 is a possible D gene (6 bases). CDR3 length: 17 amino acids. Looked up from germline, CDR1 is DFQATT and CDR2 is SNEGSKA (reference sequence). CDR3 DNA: TGCAGTGCTAGAGATCGGGAACGGGGACATAGCAATCAGCCCAAGCATTTT. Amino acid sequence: CSARDRERGHSNQPKHF.

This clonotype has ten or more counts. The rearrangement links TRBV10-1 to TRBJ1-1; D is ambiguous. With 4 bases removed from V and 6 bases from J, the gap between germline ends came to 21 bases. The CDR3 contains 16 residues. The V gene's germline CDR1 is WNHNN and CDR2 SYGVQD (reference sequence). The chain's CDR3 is CASSVSSRAEGAEAFF. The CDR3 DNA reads TGCGCCAGCAGTGTATCATCAAGGGCGGAGGGTGCTGAAGCTTTCTTT.

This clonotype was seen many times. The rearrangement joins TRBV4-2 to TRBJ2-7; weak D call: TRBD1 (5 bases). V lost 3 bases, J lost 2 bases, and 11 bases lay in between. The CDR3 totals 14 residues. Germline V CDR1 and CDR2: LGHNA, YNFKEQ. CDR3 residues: CASSQQGRAYEQYF. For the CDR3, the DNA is TGTGCCAGCAGCCAGCAGGGCCGTGCCTACGAGCAGTACTTC.

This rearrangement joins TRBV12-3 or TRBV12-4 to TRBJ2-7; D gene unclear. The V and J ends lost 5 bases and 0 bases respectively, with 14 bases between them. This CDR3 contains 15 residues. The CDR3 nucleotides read TGTGCCAGCAGTCGAGACGGGCCCAGCTCCTACGAGCAGTACTTC. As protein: CASSRDGPSSYEQYF.

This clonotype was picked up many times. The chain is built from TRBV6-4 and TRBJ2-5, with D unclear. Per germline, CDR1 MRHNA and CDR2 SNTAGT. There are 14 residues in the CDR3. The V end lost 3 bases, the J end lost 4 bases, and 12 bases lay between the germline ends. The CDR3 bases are TGTGCCAGCAGTGAAGTGGCCCGTAGAGAGACCCAGTACTTC. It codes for CASSEVARRETQYF.

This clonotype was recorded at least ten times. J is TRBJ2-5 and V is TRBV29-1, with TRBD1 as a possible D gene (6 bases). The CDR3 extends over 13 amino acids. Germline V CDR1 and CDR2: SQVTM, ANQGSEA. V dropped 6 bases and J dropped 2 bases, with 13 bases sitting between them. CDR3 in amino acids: CSVRLDSQETQYF. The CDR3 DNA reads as TGCAGCGTCCGCCTGGACAGTCAAGAGACCCAGTACTTC.

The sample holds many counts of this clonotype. The DNA of the CDR3 is TGTGCCTGGAGAGGCATCCACGGACAGGGCTATGGCTACACCTTC. This encodes CAWRGIHGQGYGYTF. V usage is TRBV30 and J usage is TRBJ1-2; 8 bases match TRBD1. V lost 3 bases and J lost 4; bases outside the gene matches: 10. The germline CDR1 and CDR2 sequences are GTSNPN and SVGIG (reference sequence). The CDR3 loop spans 15 amino acids.

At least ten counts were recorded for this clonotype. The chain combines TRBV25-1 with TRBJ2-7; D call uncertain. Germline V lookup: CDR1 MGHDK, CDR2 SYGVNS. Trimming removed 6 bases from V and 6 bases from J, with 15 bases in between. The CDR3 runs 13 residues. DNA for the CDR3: TGTGCCAGCAGCCCAGTCGGATCCGCCGAGCAGTACTTC. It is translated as CASSPVGSAEQYF.

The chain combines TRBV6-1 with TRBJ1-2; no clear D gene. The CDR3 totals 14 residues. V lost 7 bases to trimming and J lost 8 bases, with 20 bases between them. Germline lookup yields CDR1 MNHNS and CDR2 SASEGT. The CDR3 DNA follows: TGTGCCAGCAAAGGGCAGAACACACTTATGGGCTACACCTTC. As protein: CASKGQNTLMGYTF.

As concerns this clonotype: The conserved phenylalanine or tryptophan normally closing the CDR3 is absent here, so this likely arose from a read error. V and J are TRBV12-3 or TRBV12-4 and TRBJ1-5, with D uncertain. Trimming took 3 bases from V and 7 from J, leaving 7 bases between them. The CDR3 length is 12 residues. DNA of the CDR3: TGTGCCAGCAGTTTTAAGCAACAGCCCCAGCATTTG. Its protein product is CASSFKQQPQHL.

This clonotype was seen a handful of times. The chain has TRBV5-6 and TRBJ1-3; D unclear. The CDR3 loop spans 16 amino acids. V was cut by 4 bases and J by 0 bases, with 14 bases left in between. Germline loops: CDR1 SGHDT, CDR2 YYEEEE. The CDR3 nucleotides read TGTGCCAGCAGCCCGGATCCAGGCGGCTCTGGAAACACCATATATTTT. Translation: CASSPDPGGSGNTIYF.

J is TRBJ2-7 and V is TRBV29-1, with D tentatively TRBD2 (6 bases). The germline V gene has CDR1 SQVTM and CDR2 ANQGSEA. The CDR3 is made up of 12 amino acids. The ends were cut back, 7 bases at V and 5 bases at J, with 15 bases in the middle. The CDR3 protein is CSAATSMDEQYF. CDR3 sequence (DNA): TGCAGCGCCGCGACTAGTATGGACGAGCAGTACTTC.

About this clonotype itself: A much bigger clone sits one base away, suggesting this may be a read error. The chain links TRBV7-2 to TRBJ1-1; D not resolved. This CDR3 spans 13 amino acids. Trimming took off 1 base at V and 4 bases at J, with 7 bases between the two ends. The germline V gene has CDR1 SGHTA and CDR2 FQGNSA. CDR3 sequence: CASSLDLSTEAFF. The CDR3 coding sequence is TGTGCCAGCAGCTTAGATCTCAGCACTGAAGCTTTCTTT.

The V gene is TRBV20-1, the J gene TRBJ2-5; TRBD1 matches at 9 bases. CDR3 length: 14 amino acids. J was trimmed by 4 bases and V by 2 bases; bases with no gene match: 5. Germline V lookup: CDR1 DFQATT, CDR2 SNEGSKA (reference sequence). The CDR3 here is CSARKQGAGETQYF. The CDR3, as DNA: TGCAGTGCTAGAAAACAGGGGGCGGGAGAGACCCAGTACTTC.

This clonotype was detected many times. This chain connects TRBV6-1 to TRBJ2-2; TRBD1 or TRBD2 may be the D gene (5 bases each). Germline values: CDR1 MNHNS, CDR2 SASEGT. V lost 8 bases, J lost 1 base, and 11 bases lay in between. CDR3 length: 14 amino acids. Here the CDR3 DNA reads TGTGCCAGCGGTGGGACCAGGAACACCGGGGAGCTGTTTTTT. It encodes CASGGTRNTGELFF.

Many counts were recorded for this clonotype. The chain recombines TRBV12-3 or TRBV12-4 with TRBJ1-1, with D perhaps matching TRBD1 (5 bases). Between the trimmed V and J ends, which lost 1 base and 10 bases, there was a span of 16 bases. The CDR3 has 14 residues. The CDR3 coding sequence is TGTGCCAGCAGTTTAGTATCGGGGGTCCTCGGAGCTTTCTTT. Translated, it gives CASSLVSGVLGAFF.

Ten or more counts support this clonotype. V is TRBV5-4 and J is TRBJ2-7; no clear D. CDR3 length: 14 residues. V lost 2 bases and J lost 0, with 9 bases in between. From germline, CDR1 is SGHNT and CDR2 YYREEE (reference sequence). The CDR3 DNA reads TGTGCCAGCAGCTTTGGGCAGGCCTCCTACGAGCAGTACTTC. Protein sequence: CASSFGQASYEQYF. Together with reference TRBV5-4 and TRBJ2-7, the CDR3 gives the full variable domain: ETGVTQSPTHLIKTRGQQVTLRCSSQSGHNTVSWYQQALGQGPQFIFQYYREEENGRGNFPPRFSGLQFPNYSSELNVNALELDDSALYLCASSFGQASYEQYFGPGTRLTVT.

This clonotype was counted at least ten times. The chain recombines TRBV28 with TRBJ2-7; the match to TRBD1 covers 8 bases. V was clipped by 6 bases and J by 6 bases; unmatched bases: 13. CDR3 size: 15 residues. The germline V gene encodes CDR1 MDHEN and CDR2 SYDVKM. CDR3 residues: CASRLRQGARGEQYF. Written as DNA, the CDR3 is TGTGCCAGCAGGCTACGGCAGGGGGCCAGAGGCGAGCAGTACTTC.

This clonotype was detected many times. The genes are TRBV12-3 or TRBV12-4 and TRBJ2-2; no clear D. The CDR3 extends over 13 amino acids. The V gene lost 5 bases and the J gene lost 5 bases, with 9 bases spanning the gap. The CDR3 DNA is TGTGCCAGCAGTCTCTCCCGGACCGGGGAGCTGTTTTTT. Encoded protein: CASSLSRTGELFF.

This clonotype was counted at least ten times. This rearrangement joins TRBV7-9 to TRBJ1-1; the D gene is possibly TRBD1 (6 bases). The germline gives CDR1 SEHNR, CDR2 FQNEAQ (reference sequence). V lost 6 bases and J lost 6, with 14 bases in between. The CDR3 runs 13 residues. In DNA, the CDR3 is TGTGCCAGCAGACCAGGGGAAGGAGCTGAAGCTTTCTTT. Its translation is CASRPGEGAEAFF.

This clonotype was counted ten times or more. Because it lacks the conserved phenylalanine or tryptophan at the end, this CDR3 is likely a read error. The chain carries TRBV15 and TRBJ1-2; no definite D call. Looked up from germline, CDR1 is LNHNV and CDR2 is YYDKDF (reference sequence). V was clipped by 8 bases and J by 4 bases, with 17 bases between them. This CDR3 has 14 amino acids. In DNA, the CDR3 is TGTGCCACCGCCACTCCAGGAGCGAGCTATGGCTACACCTCC. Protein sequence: CATATPGASYGYTS.

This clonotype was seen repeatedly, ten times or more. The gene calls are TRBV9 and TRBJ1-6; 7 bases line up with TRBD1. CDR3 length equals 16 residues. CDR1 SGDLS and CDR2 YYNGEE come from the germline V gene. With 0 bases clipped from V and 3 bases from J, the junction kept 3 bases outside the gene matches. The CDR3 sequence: CASSVGQGSYNSPLHF. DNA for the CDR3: TGTGCCAGCAGCGTAGGACAGGGTAGCTATAATTCACCCCTCCACTTT.

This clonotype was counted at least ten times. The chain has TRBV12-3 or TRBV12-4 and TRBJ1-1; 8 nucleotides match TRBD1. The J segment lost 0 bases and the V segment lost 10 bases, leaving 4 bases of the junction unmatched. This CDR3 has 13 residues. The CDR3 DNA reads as TGTGCCACCTCGGACAGGGTGAACACTGAAGCTTTCTTT. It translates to CATSDRVNTEAFF.